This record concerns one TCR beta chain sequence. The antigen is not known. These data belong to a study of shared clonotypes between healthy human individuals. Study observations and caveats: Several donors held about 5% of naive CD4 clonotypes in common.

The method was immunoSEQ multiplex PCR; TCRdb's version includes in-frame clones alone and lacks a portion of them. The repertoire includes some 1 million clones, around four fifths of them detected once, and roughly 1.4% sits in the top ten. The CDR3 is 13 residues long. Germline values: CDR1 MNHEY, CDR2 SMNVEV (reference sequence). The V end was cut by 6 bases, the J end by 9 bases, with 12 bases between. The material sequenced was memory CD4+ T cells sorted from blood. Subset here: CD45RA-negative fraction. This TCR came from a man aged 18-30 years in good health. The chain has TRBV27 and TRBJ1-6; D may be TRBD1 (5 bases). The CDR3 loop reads CASRPGVGSPLHF. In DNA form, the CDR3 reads TGTGCCAGCAGACCGGGGGTTGGTTCACCCCTCCACTTT.